The T cell receptor (beta chain) under discussion was sequenced for a study of blood T cell repertoires in COVID-19. About the research overall: The origin of the acute and convalescent COVID-19 samples was the United States, Italy and Spain. The cDNA or gDNA used as material had been derived from T cells, B-cell-depleted T cells, or PBMCs.

The V gene end was trimmed by 3 bases and the J gene end by 2 bases; junction bases not matched to a gene: 5. There are 15 residues in the CDR3. Germline CDR1 and CDR2: MNHEY and SVGAGI. In the authors' methods: Quantification of nucleated cells was approximated via reference gene primer amplification. Repertoires were generated with immunoSEQ multiplex PCR, while TCRdb's copy carries only in-frame clones and drops some. V and J calls and clone size are those listed in that table; D and trimming were worked out from the DNA. The sample lists roughly 92,000 clones; around 90% were seen once. This sequence originates from a woman of 80 years or more with active or convalescent COVID-19. Sequenced input: peripheral blood. V and J are TRBV6-5 and TRBJ2-7; 9 bases match TRBD2. The CDR3 DNA reads as TGTGCCAGCAGTTATCGGGGCGGGAGGGCCTACGAGCAGTACTTC. This encodes CASSYRGGRAYEQYF.